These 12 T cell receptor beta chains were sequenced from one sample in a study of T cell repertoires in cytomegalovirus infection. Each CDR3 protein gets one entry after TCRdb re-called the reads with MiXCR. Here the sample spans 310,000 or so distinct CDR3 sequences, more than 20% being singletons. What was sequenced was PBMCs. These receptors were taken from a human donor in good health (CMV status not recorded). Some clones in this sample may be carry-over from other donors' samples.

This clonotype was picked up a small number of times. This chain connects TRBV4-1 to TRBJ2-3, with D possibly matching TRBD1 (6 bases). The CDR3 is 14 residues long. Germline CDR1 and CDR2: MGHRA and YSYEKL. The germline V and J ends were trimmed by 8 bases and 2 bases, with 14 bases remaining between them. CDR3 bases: TGCGCCAGCTCCCGACAGGAGCTCACAGATACGCAGTATTTT. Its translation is CASSRQELTDTQYF.

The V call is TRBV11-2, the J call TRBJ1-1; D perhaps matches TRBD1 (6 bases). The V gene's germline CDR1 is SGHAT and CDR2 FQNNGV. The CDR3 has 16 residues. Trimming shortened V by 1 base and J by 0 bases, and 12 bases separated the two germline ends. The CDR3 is CASSLGFRGLNTEAFF. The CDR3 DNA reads TGTGCCAGCAGCTTAGGATTCAGGGGATTGAACACTGAAGCTTTCTTT.

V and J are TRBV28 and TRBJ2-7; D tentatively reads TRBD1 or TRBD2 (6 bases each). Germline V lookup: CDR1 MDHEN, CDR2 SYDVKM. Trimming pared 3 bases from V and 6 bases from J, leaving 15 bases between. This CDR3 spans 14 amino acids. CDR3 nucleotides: TGTGCCAGCAGTTTGGGGGGCTCAAGATCCGAGCAGTACTTC. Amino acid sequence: CASSLGGSRSEQYF.

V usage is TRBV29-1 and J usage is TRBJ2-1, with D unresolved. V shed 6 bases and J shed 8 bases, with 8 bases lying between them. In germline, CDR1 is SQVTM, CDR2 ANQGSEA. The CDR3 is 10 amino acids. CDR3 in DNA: TGCAGCGTCTCCGGTTATGAGCAGTTCTTC. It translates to CSVSGYEQFF.

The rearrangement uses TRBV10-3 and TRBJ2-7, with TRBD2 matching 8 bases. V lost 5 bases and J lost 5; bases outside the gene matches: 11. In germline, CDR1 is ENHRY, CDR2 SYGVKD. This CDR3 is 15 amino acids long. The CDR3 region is CAISPTGGEGDEQYF. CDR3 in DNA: TGTGCCATCAGTCCAACCGGGGGGGAAGGGGACGAGCAGTACTTC.

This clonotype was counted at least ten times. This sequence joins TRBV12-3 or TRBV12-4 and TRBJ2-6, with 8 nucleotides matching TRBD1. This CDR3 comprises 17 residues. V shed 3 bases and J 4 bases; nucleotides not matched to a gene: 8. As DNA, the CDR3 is TGTGCCAGCAGTTTGGGGGACAGGTCCCACGGGGCCAACGTCCTGACTTTC. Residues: CASSLGDRSHGANVLTF.

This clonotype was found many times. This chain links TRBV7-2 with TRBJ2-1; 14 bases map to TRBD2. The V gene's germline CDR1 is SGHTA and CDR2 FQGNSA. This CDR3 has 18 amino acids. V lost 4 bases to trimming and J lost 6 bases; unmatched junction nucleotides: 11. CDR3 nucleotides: TGTGCCAGCAGCTCAATCCCGGGACTAGCGGGAGTCGTCAATGAGCAGTTCTTC. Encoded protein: CASSSIPGLAGVVNEQFF.

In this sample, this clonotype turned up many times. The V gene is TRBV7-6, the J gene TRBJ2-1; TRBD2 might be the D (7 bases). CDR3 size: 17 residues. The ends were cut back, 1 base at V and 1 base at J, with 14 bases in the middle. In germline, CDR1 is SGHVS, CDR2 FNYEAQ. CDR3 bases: TGTGCCAGCAGCTTAGTCTCGGGGGGCCGGTCCTACAATGAGCAGTTCTTC. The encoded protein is CASSLVSGGRSYNEQFF.

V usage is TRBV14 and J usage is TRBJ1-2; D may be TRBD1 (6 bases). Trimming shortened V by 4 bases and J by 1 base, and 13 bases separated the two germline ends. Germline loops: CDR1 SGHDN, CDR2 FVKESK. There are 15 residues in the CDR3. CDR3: CASSPDRNFNYGYTF. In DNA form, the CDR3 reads TGTGCCAGCAGCCCAGACAGGAATTTTAACTATGGCTACACCTTC.

CDR3 loop: CAWSVARGKNEQYF. The CDR3 DNA sequence: TGTGCCTGGAGTGTGGCCAGGGGGAAGAACGAGCAGTACTTC. The chain links TRBV30 to TRBJ2-7; 7 nucleotides align to TRBD1. CDR1 is GTSNPN, CDR2 SVGIG, per germline (reference sequence). Losses at the gene ends were 0 bases for V and 5 bases for J; bases not matched to a gene: 7. This CDR3 region has 14 residues.

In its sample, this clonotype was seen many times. In DNA, the CDR3 is TGCGCCAGCAGCCAGGAAAGCGGGGGCTACAATGAGCAGTTCTTC. It codes for CASSQESGGYNEQFF. The chain recombines TRBV4-1 with TRBJ2-1; 8 bases are a match to TRBD2. J lost 3 bases, V lost 3 bases, and 4 bases had no gene match. Per the germline V gene, CDR1 is MGHRA and CDR2 is YSYEKL. This CDR3 contains 15 residues.

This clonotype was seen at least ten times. The CDR3: CASSSTGGRGNTEAFF. Here the CDR3 DNA reads TGTGCCAGCAGCTCAACAGGGGGTAGAGGAAACACTGAAGCTTTCTTT. This chain uses TRBV7-3 with TRBJ1-1; 8 bases line up with TRBD1. The germline V gene encodes CDR1 SGHTA and CDR2 FQGTGA. V was pared by 4 bases and J by 2 bases, with 9 bases of the junction left unmatched. This CDR3 region has 16 residues.